The 32 T cell receptor beta chains in this list originate from one sample, sequenced in a study of T cell responses to AZD1222 COVID-19 vaccine. The method was immunoSEQ multiplex PCR; TCRdb's version includes in-frame clones alone and lacks a portion of them. In the table there are around 150,000 clones, about 93% of which are singletons. The specimen comprised peripheral blood, sampled on day 0 of AZD1222 vaccination. These receptors all stem from an adult in good health.

The CDR3 nucleotides are TGTGCCAGCAGTCCCGGGGGTCAGCCCCAGCATTTT. Its protein is CASSPGGQPQHF. This chain uses TRBV27 with TRBJ1-5, with D perhaps TRBD1 (5 bases). Trimming cost V 5 bases and J 6 bases, with 8 bases left between them. The CDR3 sequence is 12 residues long. CDR1 is MNHEY and CDR2 is SMNVEV in the germline V gene (reference sequence).

V gene TRBV5-1 combines with J gene TRBJ1-4, with D unclear. V was pared by 6 bases and J by 5 bases, with 11 bases between. The CDR3 has 13 residues. CDR1 and CDR2 from the germline V gene are SGHRS and YFSETQ. For the CDR3, the DNA is TGCGCCAGCACGGAGAATACAAATGAAAAACTGTTTTTT. Its protein is CASTENTNEKLFF.

CDR3 loop: CASSGGAYGYTF. CDR3 bases: TGTGCCAGCAGTGGGGGAGCCTATGGCTACACCTTC. The chain uses TRBV2 and TRBJ1-2; D is ambiguous. This CDR3 comprises 12 residues. V was clipped by 4 bases and J by 4 bases, with 7 bases between them. The germline V gene has CDR1 SNHLY and CDR2 FYNNEI.

The chain is built from TRBV10-3 and TRBJ2-5; TRBD2 agrees at 8 bases. The germline V gene has CDR1 ENHRY and CDR2 SYGVKD. The CDR3 sequence is 15 residues long. CDR3 residues: CASKGERGWEETQYF. CDR3 sequence (DNA): TGTGCTTCCAAGGGGGAGCGGGGGTGGGAAGAGACCCAGTACTTC.

V usage is TRBV7-8 and J usage is TRBJ1-4; D uncertain. The CDR3 runs 14 residues. Germline CDR1 reads SGHVS; CDR2 reads FQNEAQ. V dropped 5 bases and J dropped 4 bases, with 11 bases sitting between them. The CDR3 DNA reads TGTGCCAGCAGCCGAACCGGAGATAATGAAAAACTGTTTTTT. Translating it yields CASSRTGDNEKLFF.

The V call is TRBV29-1, the J call TRBJ2-3; D not certain. This CDR3 comprises 16 residues. V lost 1 base to trimming and J lost 0 bases, with 14 bases between them. CDR1 and CDR2 (germline): SQVTM, ANQGSEA. DNA for the CDR3: TGCAGCGTTGAAGTAGGACCAAGTGCTAGCACAGATACGCAGTATTTT. Its protein product is CSVEVGPSASTDTQYF.

A single count supports this clone. This chain uses TRBV4-1 with TRBJ2-3; D remains unclear. Germline CDR1 and CDR2: MGHRA and YSYEKL. Between the trimmed V and J ends, which lost 0 bases and 1 base, there was a span of 14 bases. The CDR3 spans 17 residues. The DNA for the CDR3 is TGCGCCAGCAGCCAAGATTGGATAGGAACAGGCACAGATACGCAGTATTTT. This translates into CASSQDWIGTGTDTQYF.

The rearrangement uses TRBV4-1 and TRBJ1-1; perhaps TRBD1 as D (5 bases). The CDR3 spans 14 residues. V was clipped by 1 base and J by 5 bases, with 11 bases between them. In germline, CDR1 is MGHRA, CDR2 YSYEKL. Here the CDR3 DNA reads TGCGCCAGCAGCCAAGTAAGGGGAGGGACTGAAGCTTTCTTT. Translating gives CASSQVRGGTEAFF.

The chain carries TRBV2 and TRBJ1-4; D is possibly TRBD1 (5 bases). Germline CDR1 is SNHLY and CDR2 is FYNNEI. This CDR3 contains 13 residues. V was shortened by 6 bases and J by 8 bases, with 13 bases between the two germline ends. As DNA, the CDR3 is TGTGCCAGCAGGGGGCAGGGAGGGGAAAAACTGTTTTTT. Encoded protein: CASRGQGGEKLFF.

The J gene is TRBJ2-6, the V gene TRBV12-3 or TRBV12-4; D gene uncertain. CDR3 size: 11 residues. V was cut by 8 bases and J by 4 bases, with 3 bases left in between. CDR3 DNA: TGTGCCAGCGCGGGGGCCAACGTCCTGACTTTC. Translating gives CASAGANVLTF.

V gene TRBV15 combines with J gene TRBJ1-2, with D maybe TRBD1 (5 bases). V was cut by 5 bases and J by 0 bases, with 13 bases left in between. There are 15 residues in the CDR3. Germline-derived CDR1 and CDR2 are LNHNV and YYDKDF (reference sequence). CDR3 sequence reads: CATSVAAGSNYGYTF. CDR3 in DNA: TGTGCCACCAGCGTGGCGGCAGGGTCTAACTATGGCTACACCTTC. Full variable domain (missing parts from reference TRBV15 and TRBJ1-2): DAMVIQNPRYQVTQFGKPVTLSCSQTLNHNVMYWYQQKSSQAPKLLFHYYDKDFNNEADTPDNFQSRRPNTSFCFLDIRSPGLGDTAMYLCATSVAAGSNYGYTFGSGTRLTVV.

The V call is TRBV10-3, the J call TRBJ1-2; D gene uncertain. The CDR3 length is 14 residues. Looked up from germline, CDR1 is ENHRY and CDR2 is SYGVKD. Trimming cost V 3 bases and J 4 bases, with 12 bases left between them. This CDR3 reads CAISEISQAYGYTF. The DNA for the CDR3 is TGTGCCATCAGTGAAATCTCTCAGGCCTATGGCTACACCTTC.

V gene TRBV3-1 (or the pseudogene TRBV3-2) combines with J gene TRBJ2-5, with TRBD1 matching over 9 bases. The CDR3 length is 16 residues. The ends lost 5 bases at V and 4 bases at J; junction bases unmatched: 11. Germline-derived CDR1 and CDR2 are LGHDT and YNNKEL (reference sequence). The CDR3 loop is CASSTRTGERGETQYF. For the CDR3, the DNA is TGTGCCAGCAGCACCAGGACAGGGGAGAGGGGAGAGACCCAGTACTTC.

The CDR3 nucleotides are TGTGCCAGCAGCTTGGGGGCAGGCAATCAGCCCCAGCATTTT. Translated, it gives CASSLGAGNQPQHF. The chain employs TRBV11-2 and TRBJ1-5, with D possibly TRBD1 on 6 matching bases. Germline V CDR1 and CDR2: SGHAT, FQNNGV. The V and J ends lost 3 bases and 2 bases respectively, with 8 bases between them. This CDR3 contains 14 residues.

The CDR3 bases are TGTGCCACCAGTGATAGTGGATCCTACAATGAGCAGTTCTTC. Translated: CATSDSGSYNEQFF. The chain has TRBV24-1 and TRBJ2-1; D gene ambiguous. CDR1 and CDR2 (germline): KGHDR, SFDVKD. Trimming pared 3 bases from V and 1 base from J, leaving 6 bases between. This CDR3 spans 14 amino acids.

The chain joins TRBV18 to TRBJ1-4; no clear D gene. The V gene lost 5 bases and the J gene lost 7 bases, with 14 bases spanning the gap. The CDR3 loop spans 14 amino acids. Germline CDR1 reads KGHSH; CDR2 reads LQKENI. The DNA for the CDR3 is TGTGCCAGCTCATTAAACCGGGCCGCTGAAAAACTGTTTTTT. Protein sequence: CASSLNRAAEKLFF. The full variable domain, completed using reference TRBV18 and TRBJ1-4, is NAGVMQNPRHLVRRRGQEARLRCSPMKGHSHVYWYRQLPEEGLKFMVYLQKENIIDESGMPKERFSAEFPKEGPSILRIQQVVRGDSAAYFCASSLNRAAEKLFFGSGTQLSVL.

The chain combines TRBV7-8 with TRBJ2-1, with 7 bases identical to TRBD1. The CDR3 consists of 15 residues. Per the germline V gene, CDR1 is SGHVS and CDR2 is FQNEAQ. The V and J ends lost 5 bases and 4 bases, in that order; junction bases with no gene match: 8. In DNA, the CDR3 is TGTGCCAGCAGCCAACAGGGGCGCGGTTACAATGAGCAGTTCTTC. It specifies CASSQQGRGYNEQFF. The whole variable domain, filled in from reference TRBV7-8 and TRBJ2-1, reads GAGVSQSPRYKVAKRGQDVALRCDPISGHVSLFWYQQALGQGPEFLTYFQNEAQLDKSGLPSDRFFAERPEGSVSTLKIQRTQQEDSAVYLCASSQQGRGYNEQFFGPGTRLTVL.

The DNA of the CDR3 is TGTGCCAGCAGTTCCGGACTTCTTGGCTACACCTTC. Translation: CASSSGLLGYTF. The rearrangement links TRBV28 to TRBJ1-2; D unclear. Germline V gene data show CDR1 as MDHEN and CDR2 as SYDVKM. CDR3 length: 12 residues. V lost 4 bases, J lost 7 bases, and 10 bases lay in between.

The genes are TRBV7-9 and TRBJ2-5, with D perhaps assigned TRBD1 or TRBD2 (5 bases each). V gave up 1 base and J gave up 2 bases, with 8 bases separating them. The germline V gene encodes CDR1 SEHNR and CDR2 FQNEAQ (reference sequence). The CDR3 is 14 amino acids. This CDR3 reads CASSLGDAQETQYF. In nucleotides, the CDR3 is TGTGCCAGCAGCTTAGGGGACGCACAAGAGACCCAGTACTTC.

V and J are TRBV12-3 or TRBV12-4 and TRBJ1-2; no reliable D call. CDR3 length equals 13 residues. V dropped 3 bases and J dropped 8 bases, with 13 bases sitting between them. The CDR3 reads CASSFPDREGYTF. In DNA form, the CDR3 reads TGTGCCAGCAGTTTCCCGGACCGGGAAGGCTACACCTTC.

V is TRBV6-1 and J is TRBJ2-6; 8 bases agree with TRBD1. The CDR3 sequence is 18 residues long. The germline V gene encodes CDR1 MNHNS and CDR2 SASEGT. J was trimmed by 3 bases and V by 0 bases; bases with no gene match: 7. The CDR3: CASSEASGGVYGANVLTF. The CDR3 nucleotides are TGTGCCAGCAGTGAAGCATCAGGGGGCGTATATGGGGCCAACGTCCTGACTTTC.

The chain combines TRBV11-2 with TRBJ1-1, with TRBD1 as a possible D gene (6 bases). Germline-derived CDR1 and CDR2 are SGHAT and FQNNGV. Between the trimmed V and J ends, which lost 2 bases and 2 bases, there was a span of 12 bases. This CDR3 contains 15 residues. In DNA form, the CDR3 reads TGTGCCAGCAGCTTACACAGGGACCTTAACACTGAAGCTTTCTTT. Encoded protein: CASSLHRDLNTEAFF.

The V gene is TRBV29-1, the J gene TRBJ2-2; the D gene is possibly TRBD2 (6 bases). The ends were cut back, 7 bases at V and 1 base at J, with 10 bases in the middle. Germline loops: CDR1 SQVTM, CDR2 ANQGSEA. The CDR3 extends over 13 amino acids. Here the CDR3 DNA reads TGCAGCGGGGGGACTGTGAACACCGGGGAGCTGTTTTTT. Protein product: CSGGTVNTGELFF.

This chain connects TRBV7-9 to TRBJ2-5; TRBD2 agrees at 9 bases. V shed 4 bases, J shed 2 bases, and the junction held 5 bases outside the gene matches. This CDR3 region has 15 residues. The germline V gene has CDR1 SEHNR and CDR2 FQNEAQ (reference sequence). CDR3 sequence (DNA): TGTGCCAGCAGCTCCGTAGCGGGAGCGCAAGAGACCCAGTACTTC. Amino acids: CASSSVAGAQETQYF.

The J gene is TRBJ2-6, the V gene TRBV5-4; tentative D call: TRBD2 (6 bases). The CDR3 loop spans 15 amino acids. Germline loops: CDR1 SGHNT, CDR2 YYREEE (reference sequence). The germline V and J ends were trimmed by 9 bases and 0 bases, with 13 bases remaining between them. In nucleotides, the CDR3 is TGTGCCACCTGGGCGGGGAACTCTGGGGCCAACGTCCTGACTTTC. Its protein product is CATWAGNSGANVLTF.

The chain couples TRBV27 to TRBJ1-5; D is unclear. In germline, CDR1 is MNHEY, CDR2 SMNVEV (reference sequence). Deletions cut 3 bases from V and 1 base from J, with 7 bases between. This CDR3 is built from 14 residues. The CDR3 loop reads CASSFSESNQPQHF. DNA for the CDR3: TGTGCCAGCAGTTTTTCGGAGAGCAATCAGCCCCAGCATTTT.

V is TRBV4-3 and J is TRBJ2-1; 8 nucleotides agree with TRBD2. Germline trimming cut 0 bases from V and 13 bases from J; bases unmatched to any gene: 8. Germline values: CDR1 LGHNA, CDR2 YSLEER. CDR3 length equals 14 residues. The CDR3 bases are TGCGCCAGCAGCCAAGAACAAAGCGGGAGAAGCCAGTTCTTC. It encodes CASSQEQSGRSQFF.

V gene TRBV5-8 combines with J gene TRBJ1-2; TRBD1 aligns across 10 bases. Per germline, CDR1 SGHTS and CDR2 YDEGEE. The length of the CDR3 is 15 residues. With V trimmed by 7 bases and J by 5 bases, 11 bases remained unmatched. This CDR3 is CASSDTTGGRYGYTF. CDR3 in DNA: TGTGCCAGCTCCGACACGACAGGGGGCCGATATGGCTACACCTTC.

The chain combines TRBV5-4 with TRBJ1-6; possibly TRBD1 for D (5 bases). With 3 bases removed from V and 7 bases from J, the gap between germline ends came to 14 bases. Germline V gives CDR1 SGHNT, CDR2 YYREEE (reference sequence). CDR3 length equals 15 residues. In nucleotides, the CDR3 is TGTGCCAGCAGCTCGCCGGCGGGGGGAAATTCACCCCTCCACTTT. Translated, it gives CASSSPAGGNSPLHF.

The chain combines TRBV5-1 with TRBJ2-5; D unresolved. CDR1 and CDR2 from the germline V gene are SGHRS and YFSETQ. This CDR3 contains 16 residues. V lost 4 bases and J lost 7, with 23 bases in between. CDR3 sequence (DNA): TGCGCCAGCAGCCAACGCGGTGGGCTACCAAGTGGGACCCAGTACTTC. Translating it yields CASSQRGGLPSGTQYF.

This clone appeared once. The chain combines TRBV5-1 with TRBJ1-2; D is unclear. The V gene lost 0 bases and the J gene lost 5 bases, with 14 bases spanning the gap. This CDR3 spans 15 amino acids. Germline lookup yields CDR1 SGHRS and CDR2 YFSETQ. As DNA, the CDR3 is TGCGCCAGCAGCTTGGGTCTCGGCAGATTGTATGGCTACACCTTC. Translation gives CASSLGLGRLYGYTF.

The chain employs TRBV29-1 and TRBJ2-5; D unresolved. Germline V gene lookup returns CDR1 SQVTM and CDR2 ANQGSEA. The V and J ends lost 3 bases and 0 bases respectively, with 8 bases between them. CDR3 size: 13 residues. CDR3 protein: CSVEDRYQETQYF. The CDR3 region has the DNA TGCAGCGTTGAGGATCGATACCAAGAGACCCAGTACTTC.